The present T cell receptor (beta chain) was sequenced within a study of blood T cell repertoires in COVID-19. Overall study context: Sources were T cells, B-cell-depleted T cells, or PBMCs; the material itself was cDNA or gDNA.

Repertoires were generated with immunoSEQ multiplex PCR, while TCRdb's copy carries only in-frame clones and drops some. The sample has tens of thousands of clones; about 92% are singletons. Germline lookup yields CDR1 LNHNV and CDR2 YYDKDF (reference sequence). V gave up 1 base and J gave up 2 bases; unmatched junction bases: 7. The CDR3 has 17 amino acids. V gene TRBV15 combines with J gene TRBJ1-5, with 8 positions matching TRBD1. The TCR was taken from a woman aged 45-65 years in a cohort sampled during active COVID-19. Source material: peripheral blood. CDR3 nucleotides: TGTGCCACCAGCAGAGCAAGAGACAGGGGAGGCAATCAGCCCCAGCATTTT. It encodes CATSRARDRGGNQPQHF.